These 18 T cell receptor beta chains originate from one sample sequenced in a study of T cell changes during pregnancy in multiple sclerosis. This table comes from immunoSEQ multiplex PCR, and its TCRdb copy is limited to in-frame clones, with some not included. The table has more than 55,000 clones, about 94% seen once. The sample in question was peripheral blood, obtained in the first trimester of pregnancy. The receptors shown here come from a female donor in good health, enrolled as a control in a pregnancy study.

J is TRBJ2-5 and V is TRBV4-1, with TRBD2 identical over 10 bases. V was pared by 3 bases and J by 4 bases, with 2 bases of the junction left unmatched. The CDR3 runs to 14 residues. CDR1 is MGHRA, CDR2 YSYEKL, per germline. CDR3 region: CASSQLAGVETQYF. CDR3 in DNA: TGCGCCAGCAGCCAGCTAGCGGGAGTAGAGACCCAGTACTTC.

The rearrangement joins TRBV28 to TRBJ1-2; D remains unclear. The V gene's germline CDR1 is MDHEN and CDR2 SYDVKM. This CDR3 region has 15 residues. Trimming took off 1 base at V and 4 bases at J, with 13 bases between the two ends. CDR3 loop: CASSLSLAASYGYTF. In nucleotides, the CDR3 is TGTGCCAGCAGTTTATCCCTGGCCGCTTCCTATGGCTACACCTTC.

The chain links TRBV4-2 to TRBJ2-3, with D hard to call. Trimming took off 5 bases at V and 2 bases at J, with 8 bases between the two ends. The CDR3 has 13 residues. Germline CDR1 reads LGHNA; CDR2 reads YNFKEQ. The CDR3 protein is CASSYRHTDTQYF. CDR3 coding DNA: TGTGCCAGCAGCTATCGACACACAGATACGCAGTATTTT.

V usage is TRBV6-1 and J usage is TRBJ2-6, with D possibly TRBD1 on 6 matching bases. In germline, CDR1 is MNHNS, CDR2 SASEGT. Trimming removed 6 bases from V and 1 base from J, with 10 bases in between. The CDR3 totals 15 residues. In DNA form, the CDR3 reads TGTGCCAGCAGCCTCGACAGGTCTGGGGCCAACGTCCTGACTTTC. It codes for CASSLDRSGANVLTF.

The chain is built from TRBV2 and TRBJ2-1; 7 positions agree with TRBD2. The CDR3 is 14 amino acids. The germline V gene encodes CDR1 SNHLY and CDR2 FYNNEI. The junction had 6 bases not matched to a gene; V was cut back by 6 bases and J by 4 bases. The CDR3 sequence is CASSREVGYNEQFF. CDR3 DNA: TGTGCCAGCAGCCGGGAGGTTGGGTACAATGAGCAGTTCTTC.

The chain uses TRBV9 and TRBJ2-3; D might be TRBD1 (6 bases). CDR1 is SGDLS and CDR2 is YYNGEE in the germline V gene. The V and J ends lost 0 bases and 1 base respectively, with 24 bases between them. The CDR3 has 20 residues. The CDR3 DNA sequence: TGTGCCAGCAGCGTAGGGGGACACGACCCTACTAGGAGGCGCACAGATACGCAGTATTTT. Translating gives CASSVGGHDPTRRRTDTQYF.

V and J are TRBV28 and TRBJ2-3; 8 bases agree with TRBD1. CDR3 length: 17 residues. Germline V CDR1 and CDR2: MDHEN, SYDVKM. V trimming: 5 bases; J trimming: 2 bases; junction bases outside the gene matches: 12. The chain's CDR3 is CASSQHRGVGPTDTQYF. As DNA, the CDR3 is TGTGCCAGCAGTCAGCACAGGGGGGTGGGTCCCACAGATACGCAGTATTTT.

V usage is TRBV29-1 and J usage is TRBJ2-1; D is ambiguous. The CDR3 contains 14 residues. V was shortened by 4 bases and J by 4 bases, with 14 bases between the two germline ends. Germline CDR1 reads SQVTM; CDR2 reads ANQGSEA. CDR3 region: CSVGRLRSYNEQFF. The CDR3 nucleotides read TGCAGCGTTGGCCGACTGAGAAGTTACAATGAGCAGTTCTTC.

V and J are TRBV6-5 and TRBJ2-2, with D perhaps matching TRBD2 (5 bases). Germline V gene sequence: CDR1 MNHEY, CDR2 SVGAGI. V was cut by 8 bases and J by 4 bases, with 14 bases left in between. The CDR3 contains 14 residues. DNA of the CDR3: TGTGCCAGCGAAGGCGGGTCCCTCACCGGGGAGCTGTTTTTT. Its translation is CASEGGSLTGELFF.

In its sample, this clone was seen once. V and J are TRBV6-4 and TRBJ2-3; 10 positions match TRBD2. The CDR3 is 16 residues long. With V trimmed by 3 bases and J by 2 bases, 5 bases remained unmatched. CDR1 MRHNA and CDR2 SNTAGT come from the germline V gene. CDR3 loop: CASSESAGGHTDTQYF. The CDR3 nucleotides are TGTGCCAGCAGTGAATCAGCGGGAGGGCACACAGATACGCAGTATTTT.

The chain combines TRBV5-1 with TRBJ1-1, with a weak D call TRBD1 (5 bases). V was shortened by 6 bases and J by 2 bases, with 11 bases between the two germline ends. Germline-derived CDR1 and CDR2 are SGHRS and YFSETQ. CDR3 length: 13 residues. This chain's CDR3 is CASIRGENTEAFF. CDR3 in DNA: TGCGCCAGCATACGGGGGGAAAACACTGAAGCTTTCTTT.

This chain joins TRBV15 and TRBJ2-1; 8 bases line up with TRBD1. Germline values: CDR1 LNHNV, CDR2 YYDKDF (reference sequence). The V segment lost 0 bases and the J segment 7 bases; nucleotides outside the gene matches: 8. CDR3 length equals 16 residues. The CDR3 is CATSRESRDRMNEQFF. For the CDR3, the DNA is TGTGCCACCAGCAGAGAATCCCGGGACAGGATGAATGAGCAGTTCTTC.

CDR3 DNA: TGCGCCAGCAGCCCCAGTATAACAGGGGTCAGGAGCAATCAGCCCCAGCATTTT. Translation: CASSPSITGVRSNQPQHF. This sequence joins TRBV4-1 and TRBJ1-5; TRBD1 aligns across 7 bases. The CDR3 is 18 amino acids. Germline V gene data show CDR1 as MGHRA and CDR2 as YSYEKL. V shed 4 bases and J 1 base; nucleotides not matched to a gene: 13.

The rearrangement links TRBV5-4 to TRBJ1-4; tentative D call: TRBD1 (5 bases). Trimming took 4 bases from V and 0 from J, leaving 16 bases between them. Germline CDR1 SGHNT, CDR2 YYREEE (reference sequence). The CDR3 loop spans 17 amino acids. DNA for the CDR3: TGTGCCAGCAGCGGGGGGGAACAGCGAGCAACTAATGAAAAACTGTTTTTT. Protein: CASSGGEQRATNEKLFF.

The chain uses TRBV18 and TRBJ2-3; the D gene is possibly TRBD1 (7 bases). This CDR3 is built from 15 residues. With 1 base removed from V and 10 bases from J, the gap between germline ends came to 18 bases. Germline values: CDR1 KGHSH, CDR2 LQKENI. The DNA of the CDR3 is TGTGCCAGCTCACCACGCCTCGGACAGGCGGGATCGCAGTATTTT. The encoded protein is CASSPRLGQAGSQYF.

This rearrangement joins TRBV9 to TRBJ2-3, with 7 bases fitting TRBD1. This CDR3 region has 15 residues. V lost 4 bases to trimming and J lost 0 bases; unmatched junction nucleotides: 5. Germline-derived CDR1 and CDR2 are SGDLS and YYNGEE. The CDR3 loop reads CASSFRDSSTDTQYF. The CDR3 DNA is TGTGCCAGCAGCTTCCGGGACAGCAGCACAGATACGCAGTATTTT. Supplemented by reference TRBV9 and TRBJ2-3, the full variable domain reads DSGVTQTPKHLITATGQRVTLRCSPRSGDLSVYWYQQSLDQGLQFLIQYYNGEERAKGNILERFSAQQFPDLHSELNLSSLELGDSALYFCASSFRDSSTDTQYFGPGTRLTVL.

In DNA, the CDR3 is TGTGCCAGCAGCCAAGGGTTGACTAGCGGGAGATATCTACAGAACATTCAGTACTTC. Its protein product is CASSQGLTSGRYLQNIQYF. V gene TRBV4-2 combines with J gene TRBJ2-4, with 12 bases matching TRBD2. V lost 1 base and J lost 7; bases outside the gene matches: 14. The CDR3 runs to 19 residues. The germline CDR1 and CDR2 sequences are LGHNA and YNFKEQ.

The chain has TRBV28 and TRBJ1-2, with a weak D call TRBD1 (5 bases). The germline V gene has CDR1 MDHEN and CDR2 SYDVKM. The V end lost 4 bases, the J end lost 3 bases, and 12 bases lay between the germline ends. The CDR3 has 14 residues. The DNA for the CDR3 is TGTGCCAGCAGTTCGGGGGAACAGTACTATGGCTACACCTTC. Amino acids: CASSSGEQYYGYTF.